This T cell receptor beta chain is drawn from a study of blood T cell repertoires in COVID-19. Background on the study: Samples came from the United States, Italy and Spain, spanning acute and convalescent COVID-19. PBMCs, B-cell-depleted T cells, or T cells provided the cDNA or gDNA that made up the material.

The CDR3 contains 16 residues. With 3 bases clipped from V and 1 base from J, the junction kept 8 bases outside the gene matches. Germline V gene lookup returns CDR1 MNHEY and CDR2 SMNVEV (reference sequence). Under the authors' procedure: Reference gene primer amplification yielded estimated nucleated cell counts. Some clones are missing from TCRdb's copy, which holds only in-frame ones; the method was immunoSEQ multiplex PCR. V and J calls and clone size are given by that table; D and trimming were obtained from the DNA. The repertoire includes a few hundred thousand clones, about 90% of them detected once, and 6.2% sits in the top ten.

The chain recombines TRBV27 with TRBJ2-7, with TRBD2 identical over 8 bases. The source material was peripheral blood. The TCR comes from a man in his fifties or sixties with acute or convalescent COVID-19. This CDR3 is CASSFRRGGRSYEQYF. In nucleotides, the CDR3 is TGTGCCAGCAGTTTCAGGCGGGGCGGGAGGTCCTACGAGCAGTACTTC.